This record covers a single T cell receptor (beta chain). This record comes from a study of beta chain features in type 1 diabetes. Losses at the gene ends were 7 bases for V and 0 bases for J; bases not matched to a gene: 5. The germline CDR1 and CDR2 sequences are SNHLY and FYNNEI. The CDR3 has 17 residues. The sequenced template was cDNA made from the entire isolated RNA. Measured with immunoSEQ multiplex PCR; TCRdb has only the in-frame clones, and not every one. The sample holds approximately 40,000 clones, roughly 45% seen once. Sequencing was carried out using stem cell memory CD4+ T cells from blood. V is TRBV2 and J is TRBJ2-1; TRBD2 agrees at 14 bases. This receptor was taken from a woman aged 25-40 years in good health. The CDR3 DNA reads TGTGCCAGCAAGGGACTAGCGGGAGTCTTCTCCTACAATGAGCAGTTCTTC. Translating it yields CASKGLAGVFSYNEQFF.